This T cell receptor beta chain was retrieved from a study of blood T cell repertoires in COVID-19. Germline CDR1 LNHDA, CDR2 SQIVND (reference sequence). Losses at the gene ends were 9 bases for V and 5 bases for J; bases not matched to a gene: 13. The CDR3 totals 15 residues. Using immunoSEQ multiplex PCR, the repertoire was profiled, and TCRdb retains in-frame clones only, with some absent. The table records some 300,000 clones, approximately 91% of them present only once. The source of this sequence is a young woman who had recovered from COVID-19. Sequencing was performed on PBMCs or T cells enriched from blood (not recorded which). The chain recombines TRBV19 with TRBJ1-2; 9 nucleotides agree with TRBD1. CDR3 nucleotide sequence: TGTGCCAGCGGGGACGTGGGACAGGGAAATTATGGCTACACCTTC. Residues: CASGDVGQGNYGYTF.